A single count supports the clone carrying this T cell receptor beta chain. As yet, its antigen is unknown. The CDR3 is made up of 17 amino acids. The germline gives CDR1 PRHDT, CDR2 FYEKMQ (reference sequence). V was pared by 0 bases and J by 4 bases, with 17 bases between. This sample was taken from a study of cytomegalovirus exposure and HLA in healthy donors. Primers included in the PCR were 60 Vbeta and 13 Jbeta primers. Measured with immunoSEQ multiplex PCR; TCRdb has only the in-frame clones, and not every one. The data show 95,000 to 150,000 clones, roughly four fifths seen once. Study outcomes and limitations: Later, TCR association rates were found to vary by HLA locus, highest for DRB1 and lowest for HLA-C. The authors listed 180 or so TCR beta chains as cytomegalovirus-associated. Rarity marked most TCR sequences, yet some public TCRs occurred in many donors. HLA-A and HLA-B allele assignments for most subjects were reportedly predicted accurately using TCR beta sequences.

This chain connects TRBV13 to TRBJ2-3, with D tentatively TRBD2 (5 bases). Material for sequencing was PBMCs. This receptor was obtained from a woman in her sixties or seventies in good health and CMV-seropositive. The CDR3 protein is CASSLGGLLEVADTQYF. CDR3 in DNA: TGTGCCAGCAGCTTAGGTGGACTCTTGGAGGTCGCAGATACGCAGTATTTT.